The T cell receptor beta chain under discussion was sequenced for a study of cytomegalovirus exposure and HLA in healthy donors. Study-level findings and limits: The study designated around 150 TCR beta chains cytomegalovirus-associated.

In regard to this clone: No antigen is known for it.

Sequencing used immunoSEQ multiplex PCR; TCRdb keeps in-frame clones, though not all of them. The repertoire consists of tens of thousands of clones, with around four fifths occurring once and the leading ten covering about 3%. V lost 4 bases and J 10 bases, leaving 14 bases between the germline ends. Germline V gene sequence: CDR1 SGHNT, CDR2 YENEEA. The CDR3 is made up of 13 amino acids. The chain couples TRBV11-3 to TRBJ2-1; weak D call: TRBD1 (5 bases). Sequenced input: PBMCs. This TCR was sampled from a man aged 25-45 years in good health and CMV-seronegative. The CDR3 region is CASSSGWVSEQFF. In DNA, the CDR3 is TGTGCCAGCAGCTCAGGGTGGGTAAGCGAGCAGTTCTTC.